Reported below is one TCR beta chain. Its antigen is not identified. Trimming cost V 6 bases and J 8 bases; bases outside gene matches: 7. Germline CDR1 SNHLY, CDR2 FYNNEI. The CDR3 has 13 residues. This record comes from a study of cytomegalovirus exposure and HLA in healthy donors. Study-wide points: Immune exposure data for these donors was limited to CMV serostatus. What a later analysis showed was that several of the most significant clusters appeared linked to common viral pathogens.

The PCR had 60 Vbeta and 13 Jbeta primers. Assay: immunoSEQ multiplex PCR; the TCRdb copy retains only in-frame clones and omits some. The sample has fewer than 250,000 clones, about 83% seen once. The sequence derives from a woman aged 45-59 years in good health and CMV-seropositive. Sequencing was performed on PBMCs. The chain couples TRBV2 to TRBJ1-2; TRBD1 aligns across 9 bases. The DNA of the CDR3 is TGTGCCAGCAGCGGGGACAGGGCCTCGGGCTACACCTTC. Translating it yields CASSGDRASGYTF.